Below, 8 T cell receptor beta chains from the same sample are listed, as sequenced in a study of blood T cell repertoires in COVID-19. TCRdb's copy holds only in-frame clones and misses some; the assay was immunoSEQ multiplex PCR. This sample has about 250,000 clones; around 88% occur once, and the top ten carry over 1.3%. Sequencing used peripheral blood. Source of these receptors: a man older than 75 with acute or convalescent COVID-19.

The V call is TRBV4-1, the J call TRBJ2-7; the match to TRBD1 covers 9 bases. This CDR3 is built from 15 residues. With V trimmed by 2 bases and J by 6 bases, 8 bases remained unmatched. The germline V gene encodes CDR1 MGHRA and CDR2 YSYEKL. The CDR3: CASSQLGQGKLEQYF. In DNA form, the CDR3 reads TGCGCCAGCAGCCAACTCGGACAGGGGAAGCTCGAGCAGTACTTC.

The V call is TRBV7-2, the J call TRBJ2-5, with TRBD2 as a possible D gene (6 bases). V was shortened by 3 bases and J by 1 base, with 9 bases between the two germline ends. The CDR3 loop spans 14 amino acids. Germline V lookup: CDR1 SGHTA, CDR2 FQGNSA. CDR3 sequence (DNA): TGTGCCAGCAGCTTTGCGGGGCTCCAAGAGACCCAGTACTTC. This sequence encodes CASSFAGLQETQYF.

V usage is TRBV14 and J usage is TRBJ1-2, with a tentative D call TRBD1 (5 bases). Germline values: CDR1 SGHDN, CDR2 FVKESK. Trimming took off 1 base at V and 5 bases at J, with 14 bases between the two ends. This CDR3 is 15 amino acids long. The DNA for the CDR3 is TGTGCCAGCAGCCAAGGAAGCAGCAGGGCATATGGCTACACCTTC. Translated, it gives CASSQGSSRAYGYTF.

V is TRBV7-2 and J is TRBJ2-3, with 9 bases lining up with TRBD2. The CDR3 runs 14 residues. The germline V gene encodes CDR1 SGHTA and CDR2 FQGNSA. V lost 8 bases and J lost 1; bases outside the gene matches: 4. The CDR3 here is CASLSGGGTDTQYF. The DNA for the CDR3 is TGTGCCAGCCTTAGCGGGGGAGGCACAGATACGCAGTATTTT.

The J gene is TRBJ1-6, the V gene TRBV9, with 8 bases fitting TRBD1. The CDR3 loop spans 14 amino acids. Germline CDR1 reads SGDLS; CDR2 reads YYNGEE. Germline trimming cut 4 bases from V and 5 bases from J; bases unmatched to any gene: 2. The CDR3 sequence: CASSSTGDNSPLHF. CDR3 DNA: TGTGCCAGCAGCTCGACAGGGGATAATTCACCCCTCCACTTT.

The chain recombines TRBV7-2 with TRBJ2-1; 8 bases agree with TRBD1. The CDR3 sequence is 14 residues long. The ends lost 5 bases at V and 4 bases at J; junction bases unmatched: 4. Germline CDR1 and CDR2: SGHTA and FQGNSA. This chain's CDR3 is CASSLGQGYNEQFF. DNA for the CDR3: TGTGCCAGCAGCCTAGGACAGGGTTACAATGAGCAGTTCTTC.

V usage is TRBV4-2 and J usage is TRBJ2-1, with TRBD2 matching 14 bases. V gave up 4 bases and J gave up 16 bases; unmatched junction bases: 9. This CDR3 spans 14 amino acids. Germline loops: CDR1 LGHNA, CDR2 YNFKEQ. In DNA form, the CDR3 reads TGTGCCAGCAGCCCTCGGACTAGCGGGGGGCCCCAATTCTTC. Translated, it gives CASSPRTSGGPQFF.

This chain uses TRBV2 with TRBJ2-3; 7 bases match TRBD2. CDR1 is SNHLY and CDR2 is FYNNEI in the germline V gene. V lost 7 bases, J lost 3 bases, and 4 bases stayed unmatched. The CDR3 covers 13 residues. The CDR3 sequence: CASTGLRTDTQYF. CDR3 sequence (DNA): TGTGCCAGCACGGGACTACGTACAGATACGCAGTATTTT.